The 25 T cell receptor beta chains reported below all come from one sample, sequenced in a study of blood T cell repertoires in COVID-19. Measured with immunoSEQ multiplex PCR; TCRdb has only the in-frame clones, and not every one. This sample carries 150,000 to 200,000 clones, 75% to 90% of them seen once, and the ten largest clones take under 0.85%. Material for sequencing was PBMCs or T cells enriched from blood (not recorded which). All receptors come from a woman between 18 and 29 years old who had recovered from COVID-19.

The CDR3 region has the DNA TGTGCCAGCAGGCGGGACGGATCGTTTTATGGCTACACCTTC. It specifies CASRRDGSFYGYTF. The chain has TRBV2 and TRBJ1-2; maybe TRBD1 (5 bases). Germline-derived CDR1 and CDR2 are SNHLY and FYNNEI. V was shortened by 6 bases and J by 5 bases, with 16 bases between the two germline ends. The length of the CDR3 is 14 residues.

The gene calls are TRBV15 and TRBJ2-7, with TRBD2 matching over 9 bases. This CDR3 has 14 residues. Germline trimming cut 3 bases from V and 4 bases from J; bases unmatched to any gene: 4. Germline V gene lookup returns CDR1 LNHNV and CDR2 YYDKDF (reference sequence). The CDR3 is CATSSGTSPYEQYF. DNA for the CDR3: TGTGCCACCAGCAGCGGGACTAGCCCGTACGAGCAGTACTTC.

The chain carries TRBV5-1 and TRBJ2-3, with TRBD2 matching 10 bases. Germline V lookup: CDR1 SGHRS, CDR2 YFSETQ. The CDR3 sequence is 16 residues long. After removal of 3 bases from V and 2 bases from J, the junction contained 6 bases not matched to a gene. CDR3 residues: CASSYLAGVPTDTQYF. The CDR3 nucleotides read TGCGCCAGCAGCTACCTAGCGGGAGTTCCCACAGATACGCAGTATTTT.

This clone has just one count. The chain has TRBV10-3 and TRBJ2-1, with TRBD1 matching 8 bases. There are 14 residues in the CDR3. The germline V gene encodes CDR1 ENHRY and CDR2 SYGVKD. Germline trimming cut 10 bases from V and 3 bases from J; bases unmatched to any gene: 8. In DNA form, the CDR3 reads TGTGCCACCTGCCCCACAGGGGGCTACAATGAGCAGTTCTTC. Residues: CATCPTGGYNEQFF.

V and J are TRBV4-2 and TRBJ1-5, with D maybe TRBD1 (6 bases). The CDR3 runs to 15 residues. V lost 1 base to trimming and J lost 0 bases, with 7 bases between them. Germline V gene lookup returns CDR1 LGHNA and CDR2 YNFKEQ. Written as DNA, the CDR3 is TGTGCCAGCAGCCAAGGGACAGCTAGCAATCAGCCCCAGCATTTT. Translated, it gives CASSQGTASNQPQHF.

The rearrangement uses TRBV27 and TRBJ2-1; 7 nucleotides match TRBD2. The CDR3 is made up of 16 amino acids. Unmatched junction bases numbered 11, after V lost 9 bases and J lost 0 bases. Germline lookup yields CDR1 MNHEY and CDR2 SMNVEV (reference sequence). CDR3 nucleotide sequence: TGTGCCAGTCGTAAGTTAGCGGGTAGCTCCTACAATGAGCAGTTCTTC. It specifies CASRKLAGSSYNEQFF.

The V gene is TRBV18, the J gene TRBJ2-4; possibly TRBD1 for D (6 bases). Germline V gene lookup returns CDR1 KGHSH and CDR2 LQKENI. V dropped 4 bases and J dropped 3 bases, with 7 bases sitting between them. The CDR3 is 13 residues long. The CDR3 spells CASSRGHKNIQYF. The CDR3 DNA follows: TGTGCCAGCTCACGGGGGCACAAAAACATTCAGTACTTC.

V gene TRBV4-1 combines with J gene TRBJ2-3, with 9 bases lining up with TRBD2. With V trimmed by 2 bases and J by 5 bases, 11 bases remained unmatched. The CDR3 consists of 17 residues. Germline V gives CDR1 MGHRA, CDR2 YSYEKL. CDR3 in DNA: TGCGCCAGCAGCCAATCCCTTGCGGGAGGGCCGGAAGATACGCAGTATTTT. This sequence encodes CASSQSLAGGPEDTQYF.

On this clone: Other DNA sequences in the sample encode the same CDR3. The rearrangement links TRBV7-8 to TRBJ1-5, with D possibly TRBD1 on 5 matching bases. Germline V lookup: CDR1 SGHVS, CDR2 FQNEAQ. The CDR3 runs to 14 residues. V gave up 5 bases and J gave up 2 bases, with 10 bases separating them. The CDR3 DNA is TGTGCCAGCAGCAGAACGGGGGGCAATCAGCCCCAGCATTTT. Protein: CASSRTGGNQPQHF.

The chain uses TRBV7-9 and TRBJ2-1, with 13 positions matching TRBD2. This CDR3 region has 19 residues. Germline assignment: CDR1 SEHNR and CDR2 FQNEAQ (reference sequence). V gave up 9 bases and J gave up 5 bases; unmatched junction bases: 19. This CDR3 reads CASFRGLAGERVRDNEQFF. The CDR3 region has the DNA TGTGCCAGTTTCCGCGGACTAGCGGGAGAGAGGGTCAGGGACAATGAGCAGTTCTTC.

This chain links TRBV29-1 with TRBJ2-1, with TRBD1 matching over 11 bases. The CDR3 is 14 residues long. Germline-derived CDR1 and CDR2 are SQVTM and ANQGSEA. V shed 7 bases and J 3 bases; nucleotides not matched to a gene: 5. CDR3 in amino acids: CSAIGTGGYNEQFF. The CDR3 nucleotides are TGCAGCGCCATCGGGACAGGGGGCTACAATGAGCAGTTCTTC.

In DNA form, the CDR3 reads TGTGCCAGCAGCGTAGAGGGGGGGAGCAATCAGCCCCAGCATTTT. It codes for CASSVEGGSNQPQHF. J is TRBJ1-5 and V is TRBV9; D is possibly TRBD1 (6 bases). With 0 bases removed from V and 1 base from J, the gap between germline ends came to 8 bases. The CDR3 covers 15 residues. Germline lookup yields CDR1 SGDLS and CDR2 YYNGEE.

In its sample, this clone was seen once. CDR3 nucleotide sequence: TGTGCCAGCAGCGTACTCTCTCAAGAGACCCAGTACTTC. Amino acids: CASSVLSQETQYF. J is TRBJ2-5 and V is TRBV9; the D is unclear. The germline gives CDR1 SGDLS, CDR2 YYNGEE. Trimming took off 1 base at V and 2 bases at J, with 6 bases between the two ends. This CDR3 contains 13 residues.

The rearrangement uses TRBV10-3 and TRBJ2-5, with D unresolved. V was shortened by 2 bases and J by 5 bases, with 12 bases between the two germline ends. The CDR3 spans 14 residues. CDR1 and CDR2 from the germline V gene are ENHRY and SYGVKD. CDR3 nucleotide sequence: TGTGCCATCAGTGAGCCTCAAACTCGGGAGACCCAGTACTTC. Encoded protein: CAISEPQTRETQYF.

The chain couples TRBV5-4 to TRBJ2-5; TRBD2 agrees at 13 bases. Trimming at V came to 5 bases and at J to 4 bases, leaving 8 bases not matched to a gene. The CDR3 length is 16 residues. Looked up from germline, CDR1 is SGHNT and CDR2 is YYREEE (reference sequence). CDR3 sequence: CASSPRGLAGAETQYF. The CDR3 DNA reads TGTGCCAGCAGTCCGAGAGGACTAGCGGGAGCAGAGACCCAGTACTTC. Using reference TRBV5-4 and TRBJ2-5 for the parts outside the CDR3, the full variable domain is ETGVTQSPTHLIKTRGQQVTLRCSSQSGHNTVSWYQQALGQGPQFIFQYYREEENGRGNFPPRFSGLQFPNYSSELNVNALELDDSALYLCASSPRGLAGAETQYFGPGTRLLVL.

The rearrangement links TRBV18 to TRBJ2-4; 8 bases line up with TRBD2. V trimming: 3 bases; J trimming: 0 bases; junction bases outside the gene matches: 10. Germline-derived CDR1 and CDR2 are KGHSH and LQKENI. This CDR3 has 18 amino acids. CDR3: CASSPLPQLAVAKNIQYF. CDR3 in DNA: TGTGCCAGCTCACCTCTACCCCAACTAGCGGTAGCCAAAAACATTCAGTACTTC.

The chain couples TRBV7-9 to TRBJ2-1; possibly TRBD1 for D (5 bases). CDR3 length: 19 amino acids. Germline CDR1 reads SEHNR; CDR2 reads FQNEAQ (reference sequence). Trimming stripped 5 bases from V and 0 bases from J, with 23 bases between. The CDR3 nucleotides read TGTGCCAGCAGCATCCTCGACAGTGCCAACTACAACTCCTACAATGAGCAGTTCTTC. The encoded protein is CASSILDSANYNSYNEQFF.

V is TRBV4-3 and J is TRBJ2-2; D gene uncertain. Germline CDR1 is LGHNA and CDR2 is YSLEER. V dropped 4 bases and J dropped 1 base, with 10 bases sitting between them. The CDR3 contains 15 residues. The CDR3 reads CASSPGVGNTGELFF. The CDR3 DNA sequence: TGCGCCAGCAGCCCCGGAGTGGGGAACACCGGGGAGCTGTTTTTT.

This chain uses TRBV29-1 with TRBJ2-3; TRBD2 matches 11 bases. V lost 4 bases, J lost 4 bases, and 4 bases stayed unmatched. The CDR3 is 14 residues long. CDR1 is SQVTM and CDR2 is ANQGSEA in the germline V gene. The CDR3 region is CSVGASGRPDTQYF. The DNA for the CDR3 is TGCAGCGTTGGTGCTAGCGGGAGGCCAGATACGCAGTATTTT.

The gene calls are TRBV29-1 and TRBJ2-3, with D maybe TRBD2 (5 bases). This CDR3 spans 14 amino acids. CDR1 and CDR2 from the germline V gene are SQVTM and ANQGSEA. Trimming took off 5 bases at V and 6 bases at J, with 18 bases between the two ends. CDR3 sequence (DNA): TGCAGCGTTTTGAACCTAGCTGTTATTGATACGCAGTATTTT. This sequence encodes CSVLNLAVIDTQYF.

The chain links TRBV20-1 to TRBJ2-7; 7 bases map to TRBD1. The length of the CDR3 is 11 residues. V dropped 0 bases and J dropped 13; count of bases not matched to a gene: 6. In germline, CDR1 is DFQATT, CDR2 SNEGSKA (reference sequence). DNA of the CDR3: TGCAGTGCTAGAGACTTTGACAGGGCCTACTTC. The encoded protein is CSARDFDRAYF.

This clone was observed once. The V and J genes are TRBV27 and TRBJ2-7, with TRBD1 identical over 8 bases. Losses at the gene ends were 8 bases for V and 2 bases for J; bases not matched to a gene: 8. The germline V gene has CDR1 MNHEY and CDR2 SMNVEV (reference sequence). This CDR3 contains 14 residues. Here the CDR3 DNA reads TGTGCCAGCCGCGATGGGACAGGAACCTACGAGCAGTACTTC. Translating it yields CASRDGTGTYEQYF.

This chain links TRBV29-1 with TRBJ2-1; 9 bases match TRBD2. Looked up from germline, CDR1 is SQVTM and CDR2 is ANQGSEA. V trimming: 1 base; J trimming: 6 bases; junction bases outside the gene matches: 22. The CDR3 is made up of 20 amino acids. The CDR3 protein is CSVEGRKKASGTTRSNEQFF. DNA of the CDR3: TGCAGCGTTGAAGGGCGTAAAAAGGCTAGCGGGACGACCCGATCCAATGAGCAGTTCTTC.

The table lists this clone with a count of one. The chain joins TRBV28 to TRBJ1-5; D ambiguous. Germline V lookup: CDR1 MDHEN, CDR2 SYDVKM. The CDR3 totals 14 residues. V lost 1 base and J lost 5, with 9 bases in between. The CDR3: CASSLLAGDQPQHF. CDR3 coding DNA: TGTGCCAGCAGTTTATTAGCCGGGGATCAGCCCCAGCATTTT.

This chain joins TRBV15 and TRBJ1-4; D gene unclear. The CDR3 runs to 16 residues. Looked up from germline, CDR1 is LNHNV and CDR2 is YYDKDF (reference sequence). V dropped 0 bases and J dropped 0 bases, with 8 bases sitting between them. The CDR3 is CATSRDRATTNEKLFF. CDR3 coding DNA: TGTGCCACCAGCAGAGATCGTGCTACAACTAATGAAAAACTGTTTTTT.